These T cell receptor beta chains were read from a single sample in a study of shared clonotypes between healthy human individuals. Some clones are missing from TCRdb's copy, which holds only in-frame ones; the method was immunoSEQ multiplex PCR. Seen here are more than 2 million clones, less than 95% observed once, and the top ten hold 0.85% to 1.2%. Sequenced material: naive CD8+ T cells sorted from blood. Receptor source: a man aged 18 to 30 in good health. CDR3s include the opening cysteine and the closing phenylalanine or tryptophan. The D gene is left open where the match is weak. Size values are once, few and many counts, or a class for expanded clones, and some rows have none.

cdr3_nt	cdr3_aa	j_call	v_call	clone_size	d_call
TGTGCCAGCAGCTTTCCAAACCCGGCTGGGGGGCCGGGGACCGGGGAGCTGTTTTTT	CASSFPNPAGGPGTGELFF	TRBJ2-2	TRBV5-6	.	.
TGCGCCAGCAGCCGGTTCGGAGGTACAGATACGCAGTATTTT	CASSRFGGTDTQYF	TRBJ2-3	TRBV4-3	.	.
TGTGCCAGCAGTGGATACGGGGGTGGCTATGGCTACACCTTC	CASSGYGGGYGYTF	TRBJ1-2	TRBV28	.	.
TGTGCCAGCAGCGCTGCCGAGGGCACCGGGGAGCTGTTTTTT	CASSAAEGTGELFF	TRBJ2-2	TRBV9	.	.
TGTGCCAGCAGCTTAGGTAATTCACCCCTCCACTTT	CASSLGNSPLHF	TRBJ1-6	TRBV13	once	.
TGTGCCAGCAGCGGGGACTCTTACGAGCAGTACTTC	CASSGDSYEQYF	TRBJ2-7	TRBV9	.	.
TGTGCCAGCAGCCAAAGGACGTCAGGCGATACGCAGTATTTT	CASSQRTSGDTQYF	TRBJ2-3	TRBV13	.	.
TGTGCCAGCAGCTGGGACGGAGCATACGAGCAGTACTTC	CASSWDGAYEQYF	TRBJ2-7	TRBV7-9	.	.
TGTGCCAGCAGCTTGGCCCCAGAGCGGTACAATGAGCAGTTCTTC	CASSLAPERYNEQFF	TRBJ2-1	TRBV5-4	.	.
TGCAGTAAGGGACAGGAGAACATTCAGTACTTC	CSKGQENIQYF	TRBJ2-4	TRBV29-1	once	TRBD1
TGTGCCAGCATTGGCCCGATGGATACGTCCTACAATGAGCAGTTCTTC	CASIGPMDTSYNEQFF	TRBJ2-1	TRBV2	.	.
TGTGCCAGCCCTGAGGGGGGCTGGCGTAATGAGCAGTTCTTC	CASPEGGWRNEQFF	TRBJ2-1	TRBV7-9	.	.
TGTGCCAGCAGTCTCTTAGGGCCGCAGGTCAATCAGCCCCAGCATTTT	CASSLLGPQVNQPQHF	TRBJ1-5	TRBV27	.	.
TGTGCCAGCAGCTGGGGTTTGGCTCTGGACTTC	CASSWGLALDF	TRBJ2-5	TRBV28	.	.
TGTGCCATCAGCGCAAGCGGGGAAACTGGAAACACCATATATTTT	CAISASGETGNTIYF	TRBJ1-3	TRBV10-3	.	.
TGTGCCAGCAGCGAACAGGGGGACAACTACTACAATGAGCAGTTCTTC	CASSEQGDNYYNEQFF	TRBJ2-1	TRBV7-3	.	TRBD1
TGTGCCAGCAGTTTATGGGGTGGCAATCAGCCCCAGCATTTT	CASSLWGGNQPQHF	TRBJ1-5	TRBV27	.	.
TGTGCCAGCAGCGACGACCGGGAATTCGCCAATGAGCAGTTCTTC	CASSDDREFANEQFF	TRBJ2-1	TRBV9	.	.
TGTGCCTGGAGTGTAGAAGGATATAATGAAAAACTGTTTTTT	CAWSVEGYNEKLFF	TRBJ1-4	TRBV30	once	.
TGCAGCGTTGATAGGGTAGTGACAGGGGCATTCAATGAGCAGTTCTTC	CSVDRVVTGAFNEQFF	TRBJ2-1	TRBV29-1	.	TRBD1
TGTGCCAGCAGTTTAATGGGACTTTCCTACGAGCAGTACTTC	CASSLMGLSYEQYF	TRBJ2-7	TRBV28	.	.
TGCGCCAGCAGCTTGGGGGAAACGATAGCGGGAGGGAGCACAGATACGCAGTATTTT	CASSLGETIAGGSTDTQYF	TRBJ2-3	TRBV5-1	.	TRBD2
TGTGCCAGCAGCGACGTCACCGGGGAGCTGTTTTTT	CASSDVTGELFF	TRBJ2-2	TRBV11-2	.	.
TGTGCCAGCAGCTTAGGACCCGAGGGGGCTGGCACTGAAGCTTTCTTT	CASSLGPEGAGTEAFF	TRBJ1-1	TRBV7-8	.	TRBD1
TGCGCCAGCAGCTTCTTTCCCGGAGAGACCTACGAGCAGTACTTC	CASSFFPGETYEQYF	TRBJ2-7	TRBV5-1	.	.
TGTGCCAGCAGCTACGGACTAGCGGGGGGCACAGATACGCAGTATTTT	CASSYGLAGGTDTQYF	TRBJ2-3	TRBV5-6	.	TRBD2
TGTGCCAGCAGCTACACTAGCGGGGGGAGCACAGATACGCAGTATTTT	CASSYTSGGSTDTQYF	TRBJ2-3	TRBV11-1	.	TRBD2
TGTGCCAGCAGCAAACCTACCCTACCGAGCTCCTACAATGAGCAGTTCTTC	CASSKPTLPSSYNEQFF	TRBJ2-1	TRBV21-1	.	.
TGTGCCAGCAGGGACTTGGATGCCTCCTACGAGCAGTACTTC	CASRDLDASYEQYF	TRBJ2-7	TRBV6-6	.	.
TGTGCCAGCAGTTTATCCGCTCCAGTAGGGAACACTGAAGCTTTCTTT	CASSLSAPVGNTEAFF	TRBJ1-1	TRBV27	.	.
TGTGCCAGCAGTTGGGACAGATCCTACGAGCAGTACTTC	CASSWDRSYEQYF	TRBJ2-7	TRBV5-6	.	TRBD1
TGTGCCAGCAGCCTGGTAAAGGACAGGGGTGGATACGAGCAGTACTTC	CASSLVKDRGGYEQYF	TRBJ2-7	TRBV5-6	.	TRBD1
TGCGCCAGCAGCCAGGGCTATCAGGGGGATCTCTACGAGCAGTACTTC	CASSQGYQGDLYEQYF	TRBJ2-7	TRBV4-1	.	TRBD1
TGTGCCAGCAGCAGGACAGATAGCTATGGCTACACCTTC	CASSRTDSYGYTF	TRBJ1-2	TRBV7-9	.	.
TGTGCCAGCAGCTTTAAGGACCCAGTTGACACCGGGGAGCTGTTTTTT	CASSFKDPVDTGELFF	TRBJ2-2	TRBV7-9	once	.
TGTGCCAGCAGCTTAGCTGGGACCTACGAGCAGTACTTC	CASSLAGTYEQYF	TRBJ2-7	TRBV7-8	.	.
TGTGCCAGCAGTTCGACAGGGGCCTACAATGAGCAGTTCTTC	CASSSTGAYNEQFF	TRBJ2-1	TRBV28	.	TRBD1
TGCGCCAGCAGTGAGTCCTGGGCCGGGGAGCTGTTTTTT	CASSESWAGELFF	TRBJ2-2	TRBV10-1	.	.
TGTGCCAGCAGTTGGCTCGAACTTCCGCCGGGCACTGAAGCTTTCTTT	CASSWLELPPGTEAFF	TRBJ1-1	TRBV6-5	once	.
TGTGCCAGCAGTCGGACAGCCGAAGAGACCCAGTACTTC	CASSRTAEETQYF	TRBJ2-5	TRBV11-2	.	.
TGTGCCAGCAGTCCCGAGGGGAATACGCAGTATTTT	CASSPEGNTQYF	TRBJ2-3	TRBV6-5	once	.
TGTGCCAGCAGTAGGGGCGGGAGCTACAATGAGCAGTTCTTC	CASSRGGSYNEQFF	TRBJ2-1	TRBV6-6	.	TRBD2
TGCGCCAGCAGCCATGCCCCGGGGACAGGGAGCTACGAGCAGTACTTC	CASSHAPGTGSYEQYF	TRBJ2-7	TRBV4-1	.	TRBD1
TGCGCCAGCAGCCCGACAGGGAGTGGCACCGGGGAGCTGTTTTTT	CASSPTGSGTGELFF	TRBJ2-2	TRBV4-3	.	TRBD1
TGTGCCAGCAGTGAACGGGAGGCCCCAGGGGACAACCAGCCCCAGCATTTT	CASSEREAPGDNQPQHF	TRBJ1-5	TRBV6-1	.	.
TGTGCCTGGAGTGTATACCCAGCGGGAGTAGAGGGCGCCTACGAGCAGTACTTC	CAWSVYPAGVEGAYEQYF	TRBJ2-7	TRBV30	.	TRBD2